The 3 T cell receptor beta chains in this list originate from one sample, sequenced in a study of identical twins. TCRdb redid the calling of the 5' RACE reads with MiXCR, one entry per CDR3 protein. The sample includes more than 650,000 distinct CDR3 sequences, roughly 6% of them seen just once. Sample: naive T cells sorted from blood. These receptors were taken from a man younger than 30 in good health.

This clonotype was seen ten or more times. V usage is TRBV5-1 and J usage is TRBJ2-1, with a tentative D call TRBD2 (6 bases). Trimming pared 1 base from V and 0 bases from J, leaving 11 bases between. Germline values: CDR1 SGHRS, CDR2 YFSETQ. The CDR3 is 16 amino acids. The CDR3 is CASSLRDSASYNEQFF. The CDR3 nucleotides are TGCGCCAGCAGCTTGCGGGACTCCGCCTCCTACAATGAGCAGTTCTTC.

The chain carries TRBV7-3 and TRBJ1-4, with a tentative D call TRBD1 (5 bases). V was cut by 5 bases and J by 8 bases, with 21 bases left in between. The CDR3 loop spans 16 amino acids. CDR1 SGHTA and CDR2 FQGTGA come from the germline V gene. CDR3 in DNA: TGTGCCAGCAGCCCACAACCAGAGACAGATATCGAAAAACTGTTTTTT. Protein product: CASSPQPETDIEKLFF. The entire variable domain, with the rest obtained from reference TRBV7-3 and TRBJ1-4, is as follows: GAGVSQTPSNKVTEKGKYVELRCDPISGHTALYWYRQSLGQGPEFLIYFQGTGAADDSGLPNDRFFAVRPEGSVSTLKIQRTERGDSAVYLCASSPQPETDIEKLFFGSGTQLSVL.

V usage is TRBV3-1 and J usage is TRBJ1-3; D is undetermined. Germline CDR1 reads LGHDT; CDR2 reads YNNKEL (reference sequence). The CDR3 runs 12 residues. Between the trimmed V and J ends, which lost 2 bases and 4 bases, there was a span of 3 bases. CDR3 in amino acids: CASSQRGNTIYF. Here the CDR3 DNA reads TGTGCCAGCAGCCAACGCGGAAACACCATATATTTT.